A selection of T cell receptor beta chains follows, all from one sample in a study of T cell responses to AZD1222 COVID-19 vaccine. Sequencing used immunoSEQ multiplex PCR; TCRdb keeps in-frame clones, though not all of them. Of more than 75,000 clones in the sample, 90% were seen once. The material sequenced was peripheral blood, taken on day 0 of AZD1222 vaccination. The receptors come from an adult in good health. CDR3s include the opening cysteine and the closing phenylalanine or tryptophan. The D gene is left open where the match is weak. Part of the rows lack a size; the others show once, few, many or a class for expanded clones.

j_call,d_call,clone_size,v_call,cdr3_aa,cdr3_nt
TRBJ2-3,.,.,TRBV12-3/TRBV12-4,CASRPEITDTQYF,TGTGCCAGCAGGCCGGAGATTACAGATACGCAGTATTTT
TRBJ1-4,.,once,TRBV6-6,CASRNSGREKLFF,TGTGCCAGCAGGAACAGTGGTAGGGAAAAACTGTTTTTT
TRBJ1-2,TRBD1,.,TRBV2,CASRGDRGNGYTF,TGTGCCAGCAGGGGGGACAGGGGAAATGGCTACACCTTC
TRBJ2-7,TRBD2,.,TRBV29-1,CSARGGEQYF,TGCAGCGCCCGGGGGGGCGAGCAGTACTTC
TRBJ2-7,TRBD2,few,TRBV7-3,CASSAGTSAREQYF,TGTGCCAGCAGCGCCGGGACTAGCGCACGGGAGCAGTACTTC
TRBJ2-3,.,.,TRBV2,CASNPSALDYTQYF,TGTGCCAGCAACCCTAGCGCCCTGGATTATACGCAGTATTTT
TRBJ1-2,TRBD1,.,TRBV28,CASSLGQGQVRGYTF,TGTGCCAGCAGTTTAGGTCAGGGACAGGTCCGGGGCTACACCTTC
TRBJ2-1,.,.,TRBV19,CASRLQTGYEQFF,TGTGCCAGTAGGCTTCAAACAGGGTATGAGCAGTTCTTC
TRBJ2-2,.,.,TRBV5-4,CASSLAPDGGVTGELFF,TGTGCCAGCAGCTTGGCCCCGGACGGGGGAGTCACTGGGGAGCTGTTTTTT
TRBJ2-3,.,.,TRBV7-6,CASSLTDTQYF,TGTGCCAGCAGCTTGACAGATACGCAGTATTTT
TRBJ2-7,TRBD1,.,TRBV12-5,CASGLVRDRTIYEQYF,TGTGCTAGTGGTTTGGTACGGGACAGGACCATCTACGAGCAGTACTTC
TRBJ1-1,.,.,TRBV19,CASSQDIFTEAFF,TGTGCCAGTAGCCAGGACATATTCACTGAAGCTTTCTTT
TRBJ2-5,.,.,TRBV11-3,CASSVPGNPETQYF,TGTGCCAGCAGCGTTCCAGGGAACCCCGAGACCCAGTACTTC
TRBJ2-6,TRBD2,.,TRBV7-3,CASSLDGRALWGANVLTF,TGTGCCAGCAGCTTAGACGGGAGGGCCCTCTGGGGGGCCAACGTCCTGACTTTC
TRBJ2-1,TRBD1,.,TRBV7-8,CASSFRGGRGIGNEQFF,TGTGCCAGCAGCTTCAGAGGGGGCAGGGGCATCGGAAATGAGCAGTTCTTC
TRBJ2-1,.,once,TRBV24-1,CATSDQKAAHYNEQFF,TGTGCCACCAGTGACCAAAAAGCGGCACACTACAATGAGCAGTTCTTC
TRBJ2-3,TRBD2,once,TRBV7-3,CASSSGGTISTQYF,TGTGCCAGCAGCTCCGGAGGGACTATCTCTACGCAGTATTTT
TRBJ1-2,TRBD1,.,TRBV10-3,CAIQGGALDYGYTF,TGTGCCATCCAGGGGGGGGCTTTGGACTATGGCTACACCTTC
TRBJ2-7,TRBD1,.,TRBV28,CASRRRYSRDRAYEQYF,TGTGCCAGCAGGCGGCGTTATTCCCGGGACAGGGCCTACGAGCAGTACTTC
TRBJ2-1,.,.,TRBV12-3/TRBV12-4,CASTWGSRVEQFF,TGTGCCAGCACCTGGGGCTCGAGGGTTGAGCAGTTCTTC
TRBJ1-5,.,once,TRBV28,CLVVGRDQPQHF,TGCTTGGTAGTAGGTCGCGATCAGCCCCAGCATTTT
TRBJ1-1,.,few,TRBV28,CASRVSGGVTEAFF,TGTGCCAGCAGAGTATCGGGGGGCGTCACTGAAGCTTTCTTT
TRBJ2-2,TRBD1,.,TRBV5-1,CASRIGDRVTGELFF,TGCGCCAGCCGCATAGGGGACAGGGTAACCGGGGAGCTGTTTTTT
TRBJ1-2,TRBD1,.,TRBV28,CASSLAQGGIRAYGYTF,TGTGCCAGCAGTTTAGCACAGGGGGGCATTCGAGCCTATGGCTACACCTTC
TRBJ1-4,.,few,TRBV30,CAWSKKDSEKLFF,TGTGCCTGGAGTAAGAAGGACAGTGAAAAACTGTTTTTT
TRBJ2-7,.,.,TRBV7-9,CASSSGSSYEQYF,TGTGCCAGCAGCTCGGGGAGCTCCTACGAGCAGTACTTC
TRBJ2-3,TRBD2,.,TRBV6-4,CASSEAGGRDTQYF,TGTGCCAGCAGTGAGGCGGGAGGTCGTGATACGCAGTATTTT
TRBJ1-5,.,.,TRBV6-2/TRBV6-3,CASSYNRGGYSNQPQHF,TGTGCCAGCAGTTACAATCGCGGGGGATATAGCAATCAGCCCCAGCATTTT
TRBJ2-7,.,.,TRBV24-1,CATSDAGTSSYEQYF,TGTGCCACCAGTGACGCCGGGACATCCTCCTACGAGCAGTACTTC
TRBJ2-2,TRBD1,.,TRBV19,CASRTGGFNTGELFF,TGTGCCAGTAGGACAGGGGGCTTCAACACCGGGGAGCTGTTTTTT
TRBJ1-6,.,.,TRBV7-2,CASSLLQVFGTPPSPLHF,TGTGCCAGCAGCTTATTACAGGTGTTTGGCACCCCGCCGTCACCCCTCCACTTT
TRBJ1-1,.,once,TRBV9,CASTVLGGPGTEAFF,TGTGCCAGCACCGTCCTCGGGGGCCCGGGGACTGAAGCTTTCTTT
TRBJ2-7,.,.,TRBV5-5,CASSLLRNYEQYF,TGTGCCAGCAGCCTCCTGAGGAACTACGAGCAGTACTTC
TRBJ1-2,.,.,TRBV18,CASSPSRGRDYGYTF,TGTGCCAGCTCACCATCGCGGGGCAGAGACTATGGCTACACCTTC
TRBJ2-3,.,.,TRBV24-1,CATSDPRVTTDTQYF,TGTGCCACCAGTGACCCCAGGGTAACCACAGATACGCAGTATTTT